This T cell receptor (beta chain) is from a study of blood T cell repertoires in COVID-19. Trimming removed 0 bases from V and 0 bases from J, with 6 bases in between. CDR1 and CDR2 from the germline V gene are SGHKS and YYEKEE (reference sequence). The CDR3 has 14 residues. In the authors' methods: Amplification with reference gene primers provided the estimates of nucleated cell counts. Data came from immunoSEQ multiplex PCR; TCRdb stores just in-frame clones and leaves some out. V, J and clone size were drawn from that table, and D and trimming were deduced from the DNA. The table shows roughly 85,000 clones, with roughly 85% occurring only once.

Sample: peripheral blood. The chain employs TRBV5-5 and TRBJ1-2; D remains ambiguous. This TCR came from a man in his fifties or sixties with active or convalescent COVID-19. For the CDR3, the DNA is TGTGCCAGCAGCTTGGTACAGACTAACTATGGCTACACCTTC. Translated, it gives CASSLVQTNYGYTF.